The 5 T cell receptor beta chains presented below share a single source sample, sequenced in a study of cytomegalovirus exposure and HLA in healthy donors. In the PCR, 60 Vbeta and 13 Jbeta primers were used. Produced via immunoSEQ multiplex PCR; TCRdb's table is partial and in-frame only. The top ten clones hold less than 2% of a sample with around 59,000 clones, 65% to 90% of them seen once. Sequenced sample: PBMCs. These receptors were collected from a human donor in good health.

This clone was found once. This specimen includes other DNA sequences encoding the same CDR3. V gene TRBV30 combines with J gene TRBJ2-7; D uncertain. The CDR3 is 11 amino acids. V was shortened by 3 bases and J by 4 bases, with 7 bases between the two germline ends. Germline assignment: CDR1 GTSNPN and CDR2 SVGIG (reference sequence). The CDR3 sequence is CAWRRAYEQYF. CDR3 nucleotides: TGTGCCTGGAGGCGCGCATACGAGCAGTACTTC.

J is TRBJ1-5 and V is TRBV19; TRBD1 agrees at 7 bases. Trimming at V came to 1 base and at J to 11 bases, leaving 5 bases not matched to a gene. Germline assignment: CDR1 LNHDA and CDR2 SQIVND (reference sequence). This CDR3 comprises 13 residues. The CDR3 loop reads CASSIATGVAQHF. The DNA of the CDR3 is TGTGCCAGTAGTATAGCCACAGGGGTGGCCCAGCATTTT.

The rearrangement uses TRBV10-1 and TRBJ1-6, with 7 positions matching TRBD1. This CDR3 region has 17 residues. The germline CDR1 and CDR2 sequences are WNHNN and SYGVQD (reference sequence). J gave up 6 bases and V 3 bases, and 11 bases lay outside the gene matches. As DNA, the CDR3 is TGCGCCAGCAGTGATGACCACCCGGGGACAGCTAATTCACCCCTCCACTTT. Translated, it gives CASSDDHPGTANSPLHF.

The V and J genes are TRBV7-8 and TRBJ2-3; 8 bases align to TRBD2. The CDR3 covers 18 residues. V lost 5 bases, J lost 4 bases, and 17 bases stayed unmatched. CDR1 is SGHVS, CDR2 FQNEAQ, per germline. The CDR3 bases are TGTGCCAGCAGCGTCGGACCTCCTGGCGGGGGGCTCCCAGATACGCAGTATTTT. Residues: CASSVGPPGGGLPDTQYF.

V and J are TRBV4-2 and TRBJ2-6; 8 nucleotides match TRBD1. The trim removed 5 bases at V and 0 bases at J, leaving 9 bases unmatched. The CDR3 covers 18 residues. Germline CDR1 is LGHNA and CDR2 is YNFKEQ. The CDR3 nucleotides read TGTGCCAGCAGCTTAAGACAGGGGCCCCACTCTGGGGCCAACGTCCTGACTTTC. Protein: CASSLRQGPHSGANVLTF.